Listed below are T cell receptor beta chains from one sample, sequenced in a study of cytomegalovirus exposure and HLA in healthy donors. Libraries were prepared by immunoSEQ multiplex PCR; TCRdb keeps only in-frame clonotypes and omits some of them. The data hold under 200,000 clones, with under 80% observed a single time. The sample comprised PBMCs. These receptors all stem from a man aged 35 to 55 in good health and CMV-seronegative. CDR3s include the opening cysteine and the closing phenylalanine or tryptophan.

TRBJ1-1,TRBV11-2,CASSLSGRDTEAFF
TRBJ1-3,TRBV7-6,CASSAWTGSGGTIYF
TRBJ1-1,TRBV6-6,CASSYSAWFGPFF
TRBJ2-3,TRBV5-4,CASSGLGSSSGDTQYF
TRBJ2-1,TRBV9,CASTSAPSSYNEQFF
TRBJ2-5,TRBV21-1,CASIAGRETQYF
TRBJ2-7,TRBV11-2,CASSRTQGFVDEQYF
TRBJ2-7,TRBV30,CAWSAGESYEQYF
TRBJ2-2,TRBV6-5,CASRTGGRTGELFF
TRBJ1-1,TRBV27,CASSLGYGGTEAFF
TRBJ2-5,TRBV5-4,CASSRTSGGALETQYF
TRBJ2-7,TRBV6-5,CASRLGQGLSEQYF
TRBJ2-3,TRBV7-9,CASSPLTGGGTDTQYF
TRBJ2-1,TRBV6-6,CASSSGGGVGEQFF
TRBJ2-7,TRBV2,CASSEKRGLPYEQYF
TRBJ1-5,TRBV7-9,CASSLTGNQPQHF
TRBJ1-5,TRBV18,CASSHGGSTRPQHF
TRBJ2-7,TRBV5-5,CASSLSAGRAYEQYF
TRBJ1-2,TRBV4-3,CASSHDPPDRGEGYTF
TRBJ2-5,TRBV4-1,CASSQGYSTETQYF
TRBJ2-7,TRBV4-1,CASSQGEGAGYEQYF
TRBJ2-3,TRBV7-9,CASSLQTGQYF
TRBJ2-7,TRBV30,CAWSLRTGLLYEQYF
TRBJ2-7,TRBV7-2,CASRTDGSVSYEQYF
TRBJ2-7,TRBV28,CASRAPRGPLYEQYF
TRBJ2-1,TRBV18,CASSRTGPFSYNEQFF
TRBJ2-2,TRBV13,CASSLVKGGNRAGELFF
TRBJ2-2,TRBV6-4,CASSDTDKTGELFF
TRBJ1-4,TRBV6-5,CASRAQGKANEKLFF
TRBJ2-2,TRBV2,CASSEYSDGELFF
TRBJ2-7,TRBV21-1,CASSKEGTGISPEQYF
TRBJ2-7,TRBV5-4,CASSLAGTGGSGQYF
TRBJ2-7,TRBV28,CASSFNNRGGQYF
TRBJ1-1,TRBV6-1,CASSQGRGALNTEAFF
TRBJ2-1,TRBV7-9,CASSFRVSSYNEQFF
TRBJ2-7,TRBV7-2,CASAGEGWGEQYF
TRBJ1-4,TRBV27,CASRVAGPGEKLFF
TRBJ2-3,TRBV7-6,CASSWGTLAGGSDTQYF
TRBJ2-1,TRBV27,CASSPGQILYNEQFF
TRBJ2-1,TRBV5-1,CASSGGINEQFF